Listed here is a single T cell receptor (beta chain). Its cognate antigen is unknown. CTLA-4 blockade with ipilimumab, together with focal radiation, was given to patients with chemo-refractory metastatic non-small-cell lung cancer. This specimen belongs to a study of radiotherapy plus CTLA-4 blockade in lung cancer. The study, taken as a whole, reports: TCR clones originating in tumors grew in number in blood after radiotherapy plus ipilimumab. Increased serum interferon-beta after radiation also reportedly predicted response strongly.

The protocol was immunoSEQ multiplex PCR, while the TCRdb copy is restricted to in-frame clones and leaves out a portion. Of around 100,000 clones detected, 70% to 85% appear once; the ten largest clones hold around 3%. This CDR3 contains 14 residues. Germline CDR1 MDHEN, CDR2 SYDVKM. The V segment lost 5 bases and the J segment 2 bases; nucleotides outside the gene matches: 5. The input for sequencing was peripheral blood, taken from a patient treated with radiotherapy plus ipilimumab. This clonotype was obtained from a human donor with non-small cell lung cancer that progressed on radiotherapy plus ipilimumab. Some clones in this sample may be carry-over from other donors' samples. V and J are TRBV28 and TRBJ1-2, with 7 bases aligning to TRBD1. The CDR3 here is CASSRDSTNYGYTF. The DNA of the CDR3 is TGTGCCAGCAGTCGGGACAGTACCAACTATGGCTACACCTTC.